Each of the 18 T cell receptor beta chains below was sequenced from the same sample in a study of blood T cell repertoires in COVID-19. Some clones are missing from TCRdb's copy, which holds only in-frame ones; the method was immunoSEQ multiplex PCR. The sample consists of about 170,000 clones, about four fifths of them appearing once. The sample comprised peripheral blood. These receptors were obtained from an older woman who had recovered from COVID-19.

This CDR3 is CASSTRQGSGYTF. CDR3 nucleotide sequence: TGCGCCAGCAGCACCCGACAGGGTTCTGGCTACACCTTC. The chain employs TRBV5-1 and TRBJ1-2, with TRBD1 identical over 7 bases. This CDR3 is 13 amino acids long. V shed 4 bases, J shed 7 bases, and the junction held 7 bases outside the gene matches. Germline CDR1 and CDR2: SGHRS and YFSETQ.

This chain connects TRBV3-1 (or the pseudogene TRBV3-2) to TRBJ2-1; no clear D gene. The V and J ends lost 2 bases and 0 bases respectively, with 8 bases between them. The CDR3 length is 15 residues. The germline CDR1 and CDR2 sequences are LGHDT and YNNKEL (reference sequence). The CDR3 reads CASSQTQNSYNEQFF. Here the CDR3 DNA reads TGTGCCAGCAGCCAAACACAGAACTCCTACAATGAGCAGTTCTTC.

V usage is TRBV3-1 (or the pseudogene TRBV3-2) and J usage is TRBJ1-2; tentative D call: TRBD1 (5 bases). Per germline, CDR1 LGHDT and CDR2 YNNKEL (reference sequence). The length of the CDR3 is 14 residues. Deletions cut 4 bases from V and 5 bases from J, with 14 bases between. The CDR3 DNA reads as TGTGCCAGCAGCCCAAGGGGAGGCCAATATGGCTACACCTTC. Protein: CASSPRGGQYGYTF.

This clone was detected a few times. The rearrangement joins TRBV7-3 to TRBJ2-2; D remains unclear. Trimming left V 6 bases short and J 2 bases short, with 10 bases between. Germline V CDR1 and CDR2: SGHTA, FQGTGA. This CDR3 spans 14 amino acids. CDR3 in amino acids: CASRPSPNTGELFF. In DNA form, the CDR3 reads TGTGCCAGCAGACCAAGCCCCAACACCGGGGAGCTGTTTTTT.

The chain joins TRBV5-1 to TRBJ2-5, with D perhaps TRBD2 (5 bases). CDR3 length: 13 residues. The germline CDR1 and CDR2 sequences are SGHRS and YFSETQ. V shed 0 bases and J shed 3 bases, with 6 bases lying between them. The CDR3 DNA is TGCGCCAGCAGCTTGGCGGAGGAAGAGACCCAGTACTTC. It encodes CASSLAEEETQYF.

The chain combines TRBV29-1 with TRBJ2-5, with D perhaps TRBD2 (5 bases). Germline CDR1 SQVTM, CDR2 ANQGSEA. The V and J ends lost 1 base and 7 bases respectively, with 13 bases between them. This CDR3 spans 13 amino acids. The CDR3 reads CSVEGGKRGTQYF. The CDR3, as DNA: TGCAGCGTTGAAGGAGGGAAACGGGGGACCCAGTACTTC.

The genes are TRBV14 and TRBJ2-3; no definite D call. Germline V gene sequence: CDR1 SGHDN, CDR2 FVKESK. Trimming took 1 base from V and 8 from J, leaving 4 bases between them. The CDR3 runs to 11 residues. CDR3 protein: CASSQGVTQYF. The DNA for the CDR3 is TGTGCCAGCAGCCAAGGCGTTACGCAGTATTTT.

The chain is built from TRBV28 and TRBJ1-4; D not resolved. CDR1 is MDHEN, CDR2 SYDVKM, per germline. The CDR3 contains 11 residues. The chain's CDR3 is CASRRNEKLFF. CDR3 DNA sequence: TGTGCGTCGAGGCGCAATGAAAAACTGTTTTTT.

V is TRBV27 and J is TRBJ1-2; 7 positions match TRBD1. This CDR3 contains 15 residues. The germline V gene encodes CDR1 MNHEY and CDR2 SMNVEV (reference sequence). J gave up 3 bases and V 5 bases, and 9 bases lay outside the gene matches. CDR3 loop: CASSPNPTGYYGYTF. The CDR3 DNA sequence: TGTGCCAGCAGTCCCAATCCGACAGGGTACTATGGCTACACCTTC.

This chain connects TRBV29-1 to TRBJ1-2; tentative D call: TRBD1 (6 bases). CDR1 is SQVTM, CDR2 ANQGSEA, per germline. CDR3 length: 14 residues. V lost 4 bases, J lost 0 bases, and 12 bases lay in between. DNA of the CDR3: TGCAGCGTTGCCCGGGACAATGCTAACTATGGCTACACCTTC. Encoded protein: CSVARDNANYGYTF.

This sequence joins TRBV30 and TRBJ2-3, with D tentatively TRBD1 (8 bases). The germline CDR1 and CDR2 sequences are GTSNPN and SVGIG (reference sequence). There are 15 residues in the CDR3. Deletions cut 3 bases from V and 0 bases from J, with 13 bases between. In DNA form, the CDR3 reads TGTGCCTGGAGGGGGGGGACAGGTAGCACAGATACGCAGTATTTT. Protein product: CAWRGGTGSTDTQYF.

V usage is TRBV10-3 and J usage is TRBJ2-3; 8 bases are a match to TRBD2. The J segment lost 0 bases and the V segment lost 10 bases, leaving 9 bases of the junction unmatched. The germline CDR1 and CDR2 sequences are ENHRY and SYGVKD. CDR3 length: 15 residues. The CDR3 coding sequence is TGTGCCACCGCTGGGGAGCGGGGGAGCACAGATACGCAGTATTTT. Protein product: CATAGERGSTDTQYF.

In DNA form, the CDR3 reads TGCAGCGTTGAGGAACGGAGGAACACTGAAGCTTTCTTT. It translates to CSVEERRNTEAFF. This chain uses TRBV29-1 with TRBJ1-1; D ambiguous. CDR3 size: 13 residues. The germline CDR1 and CDR2 sequences are SQVTM and ANQGSEA. V lost 3 bases to trimming and J lost 1 base, with 9 bases between them.

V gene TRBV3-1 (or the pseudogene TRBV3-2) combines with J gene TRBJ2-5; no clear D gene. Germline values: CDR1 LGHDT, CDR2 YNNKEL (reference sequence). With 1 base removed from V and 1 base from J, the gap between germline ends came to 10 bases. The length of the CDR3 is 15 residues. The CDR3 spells CASSQVNGPQETQYF. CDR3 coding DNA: TGTGCCAGCAGCCAAGTAAATGGGCCCCAAGAGACCCAGTACTTC.

Written as DNA, the CDR3 is TGCGCCAGCAGCTCAACAGGGGTGAACACTGAAGCTTTCTTT. Amino acids: CASSSTGVNTEAFF. The rearrangement joins TRBV5-1 to TRBJ1-1; 7 nucleotides match TRBD1. The CDR3 runs to 14 residues. The V segment lost 3 bases and the J segment 0 bases; nucleotides outside the gene matches: 2. Germline assignment: CDR1 SGHRS and CDR2 YFSETQ. Together with reference TRBV5-1 and TRBJ1-1, the CDR3 gives the full variable domain: KAGVTQTPRYLIKTRGQQVTLSCSPISGHRSVSWYQQTPGQGLQFLFEYFSETQRNKGNFPGRFSGRQFSNSRSEMNVSTLELGDSALYLCASSSTGVNTEAFFGQGTRLTVV.

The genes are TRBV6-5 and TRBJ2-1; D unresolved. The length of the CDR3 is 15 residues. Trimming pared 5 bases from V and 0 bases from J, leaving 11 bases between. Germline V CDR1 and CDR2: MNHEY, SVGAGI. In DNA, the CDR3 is TGTGCCAGCAGTACGCCCCTGAGCTCCTACAATGAGCAGTTCTTC. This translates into CASSTPLSSYNEQFF.

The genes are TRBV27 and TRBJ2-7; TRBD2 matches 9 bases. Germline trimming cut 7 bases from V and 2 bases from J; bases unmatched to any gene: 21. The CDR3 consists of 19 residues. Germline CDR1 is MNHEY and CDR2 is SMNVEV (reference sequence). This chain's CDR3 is CASNDSSYLTSGSTYEQYF. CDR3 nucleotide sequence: TGTGCCAGCAACGACAGTTCCTACCTGACTAGCGGATCAACCTACGAGCAGTACTTC.

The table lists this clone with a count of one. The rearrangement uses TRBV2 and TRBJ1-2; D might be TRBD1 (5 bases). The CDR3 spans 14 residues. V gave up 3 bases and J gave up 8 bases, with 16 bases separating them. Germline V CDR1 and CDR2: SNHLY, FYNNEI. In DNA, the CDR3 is TGTGCCAGCAGTGAGGGGCATCTCAGGGTCGGCTACACCTTC. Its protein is CASSEGHLRVGYTF.